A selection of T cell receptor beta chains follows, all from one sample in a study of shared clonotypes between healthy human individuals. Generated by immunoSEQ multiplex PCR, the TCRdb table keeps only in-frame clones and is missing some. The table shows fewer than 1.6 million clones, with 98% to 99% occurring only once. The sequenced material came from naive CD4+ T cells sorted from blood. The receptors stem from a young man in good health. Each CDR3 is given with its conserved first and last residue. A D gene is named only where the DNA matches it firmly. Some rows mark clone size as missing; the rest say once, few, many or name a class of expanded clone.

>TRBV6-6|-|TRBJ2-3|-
CASSLQGWEADTQYF
TGTGCCAGCAGTTTGCAGGGATGGGAAGCAGATACGCAGTATTTT
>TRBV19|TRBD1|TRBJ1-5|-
CATKTGQHNQPQHF
TGTGCCACCAAAACGGGACAGCATAATCAGCCCCAGCATTTT
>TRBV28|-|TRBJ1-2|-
CASSLRQGNYGYTF
TGTGCCAGCAGTTTAAGGCAGGGAAACTATGGCTACACCTTC
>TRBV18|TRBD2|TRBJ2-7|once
CASSAGTNSEQYF
TGTGCCAGCTCAGCCGGGACTAACTCCGAGCAGTACTTC
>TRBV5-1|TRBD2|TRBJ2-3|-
CASSPRLAGVNTQYF
TGCGCCAGCAGCCCGAGACTAGCGGGAGTTAATACGCAGTATTTT
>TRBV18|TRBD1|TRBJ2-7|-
CASSLGTGYEQYF
TGTGCCAGCTCACTAGGGACAGGTTACGAGCAGTACTTC
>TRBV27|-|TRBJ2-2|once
CASSPHRVSTGELFF
TGTGCCAGCAGTCCTCACAGGGTTTCCACCGGGGAGCTGTTTTTT
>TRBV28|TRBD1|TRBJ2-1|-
CASRSWTGGYNEQFF
TGTGCCAGCAGATCCTGGACAGGGGGCTACAATGAGCAGTTCTTC
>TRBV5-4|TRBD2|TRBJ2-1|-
CASSLAWTSGSLGSYNEQFF
TGTGCCAGCAGCTTGGCCTGGACTAGCGGGAGTCTGGGCTCCTACAATGAGCAGTTCTTC
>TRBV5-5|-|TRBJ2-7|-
CASSLVSKEQYF
TGTGCCAGCAGCTTGGTGTCCAAGGAGCAGTACTTC
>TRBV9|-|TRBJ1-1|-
CASSADAYTEAFF
TGTGCCAGCAGCGCGGACGCATATACTGAAGCTTTCTTT
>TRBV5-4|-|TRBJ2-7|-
CASSPAHGMDEQYF
TGTGCCAGCAGCCCCGCCCATGGGATGGACGAGCAGTACTTC
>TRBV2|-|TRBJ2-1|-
CASTLMTDEQFF
TGTGCCAGCACACTTATGACCGATGAGCAGTTCTTC
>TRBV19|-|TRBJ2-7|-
CASRGGTAVKEQYF
TGTGCCAGTAGGGGTGGTACAGCTGTAAAGGAGCAGTACTTC
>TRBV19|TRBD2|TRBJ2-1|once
CASSMLAGGNYNEQFF
TGTGCCAGTAGTATGTTAGCGGGAGGGAACTACAATGAGCAGTTCTTC
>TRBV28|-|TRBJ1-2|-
CASSLTGNPSSTF
TGTGCCAGCAGTTTAACCGGGAACCCCTCTTCCACCTTC
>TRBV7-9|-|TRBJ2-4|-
CASSLALEIIGTVQYF
TGTGCCAGCAGCTTAGCGCTAGAAATAATCGGAACCGTTCAGTACTTC
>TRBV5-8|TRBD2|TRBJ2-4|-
CASSLFGSGRSGYIQYF
TGTGCCAGCAGCTTGTTTGGTAGCGGGAGGTCGGGGTACATTCAGTACTTC
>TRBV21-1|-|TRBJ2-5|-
CASSRRRGTGTQYF
TGTGCCAGCAGCCGACGTCGAGGGACCGGGACCCAGTACTTC
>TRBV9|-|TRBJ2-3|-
CASSVEPLGTDTQYF
TGTGCCAGCAGCGTAGAACCACTAGGCACAGATACGCAGTATTTT
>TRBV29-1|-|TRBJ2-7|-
CSVAGPGGSYEQYF
TGCAGCGTCGCCGGGCCCGGTGGATCCTACGAGCAGTACTTC
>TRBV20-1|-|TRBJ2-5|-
CSAVKETQYF
TGCAGTGCTGTAAAAGAGACCCAGTACTTC
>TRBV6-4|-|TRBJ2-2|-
CASSAFSGFTGELFF
TGTGCCAGCAGTGCCTTCTCCGGGTTCACCGGGGAGCTGTTTTTT
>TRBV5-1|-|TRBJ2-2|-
CASSLGPTGELFF
TGCGCCAGCAGCTTGGGGCCTACCGGGGAGCTGTTTTTT
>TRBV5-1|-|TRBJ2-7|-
CASSLLPRGSYEQYF
TGCGCCAGCAGCTTGTTACCGCGGGGCTCCTACGAGCAGTACTTC
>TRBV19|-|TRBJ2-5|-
CASSIGVAGETQYF
TGTGCCAGTAGTATTGGGGTGGCCGGCGAGACCCAGTACTTC
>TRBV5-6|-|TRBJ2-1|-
CASSFPGVANEQFF
TGTGCCAGCAGCTTTCCAGGGGTCGCGAATGAGCAGTTCTTC
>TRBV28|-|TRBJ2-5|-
CASSLVQNQETQYF
TGTGCCAGCAGTTTGGTCCAGAACCAAGAGACCCAGTACTTC
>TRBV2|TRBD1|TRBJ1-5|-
CASRSRSGTGNNQPQHF
TGTGCCAGCAGGAGCCGGTCAGGGACAGGGAACAATCAGCCCCAGCATTTT
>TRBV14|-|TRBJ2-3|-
CASSQVRSTDTQYF
TGTGCCAGCAGCCAAGTACGGAGCACAGATACGCAGTATTTT
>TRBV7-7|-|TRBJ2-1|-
CASSLETGTYYNEQFF
TGTGCTAGCAGCTTAGAAACCGGGACCTACTACAATGAGCAGTTCTTC
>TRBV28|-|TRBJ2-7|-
CASSLVGQTRYEQYF
TGTGCCAGCAGTTTGGTCGGGCAGACCCGCTACGAGCAGTACTTC
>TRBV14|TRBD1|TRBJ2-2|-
CASSHRIGTGFTGELFF
TGTGCCAGCAGCCACAGAATAGGGACAGGGTTCACCGGGGAGCTGTTTTTT
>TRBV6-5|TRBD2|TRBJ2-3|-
CASSYASGSPTDTQYF
TGTGCCAGCAGTTACGCAAGCGGGAGTCCGACAGATACGCAGTATTTT
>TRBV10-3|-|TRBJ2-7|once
CAISEAPTSTVEQYF
TGTGCCATCAGTGAGGCCCCCACTAGCACCGTCGAGCAGTACTTC
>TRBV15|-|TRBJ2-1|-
CATSRETLGFNEQFF
TGTGCCACCAGCAGAGAAACCCTGGGATTCAATGAGCAGTTCTTC
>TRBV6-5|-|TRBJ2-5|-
CASIGVGFQETQYF
TGTGCCAGCATTGGCGTTGGGTTCCAAGAGACCCAGTACTTC
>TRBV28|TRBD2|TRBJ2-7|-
CASSPGAGGFSYEQYF
TGTGCCAGCAGTCCGGGAGCGGGAGGCTTCTCCTACGAGCAGTACTTC
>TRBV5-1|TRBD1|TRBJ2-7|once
CASSLVGTGFSYEQYF
TGCGCCAGCAGCTTGGTTGGGACAGGGTTCTCCTACGAGCAGTACTTC
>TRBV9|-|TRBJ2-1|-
CASSVGVAEGYNEQFF
TGTGCCAGCAGCGTAGGTGTGGCGGAGGGCTACAATGAGCAGTTCTTC
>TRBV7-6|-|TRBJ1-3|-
CASSLNPGSGNTIYF
TGTGCCAGCAGCTTAAACCCCGGCTCTGGAAACACCATATATTTT
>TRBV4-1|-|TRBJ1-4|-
CASSPGQTNEKLFF
TGCGCCAGCAGCCCCGGACAGACTAATGAAAAACTGTTTTTT
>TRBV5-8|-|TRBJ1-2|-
CASSFGGTGSYGYTF
TGTGCCAGCAGCTTCGGGGGGACGGGGAGCTATGGCTACACCTTC
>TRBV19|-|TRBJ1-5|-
CASRLGVGWSNQPQHF
TGTGCCAGTAGATTGGGGGTGGGGTGGAGCAATCAGCCCCAGCATTTT
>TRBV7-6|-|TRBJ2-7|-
CASSLHPLGDEQYF
TGTGCCAGCAGCCTACACCCGCTCGGAGACGAGCAGTACTTC
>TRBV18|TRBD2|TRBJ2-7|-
CASSPGLAGVSYEQYF
TGTGCCAGCTCACCTGGACTAGCGGGAGTGTCCTACGAGCAGTACTTC
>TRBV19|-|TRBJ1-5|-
CASSIGREQPQHF
TGTGCCAGTAGTATAGGTAGGGAACAGCCCCAGCATTTT
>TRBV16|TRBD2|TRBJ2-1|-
CASSPPGLAGELQFF
TGTGCCAGCAGCCCTCCCGGGTTAGCGGGAGAACTGCAGTTCTTC
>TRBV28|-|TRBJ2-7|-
CASSFPSRASHEQYF
TGTGCCAGCAGCTTCCCCTCGCGTGCGTCCCACGAGCAGTACTTC
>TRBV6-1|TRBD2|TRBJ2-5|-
CASSALAGLQETQYF
TGTGCCAGCAGTGCTCTAGCGGGCCTCCAAGAGACCCAGTACTTC
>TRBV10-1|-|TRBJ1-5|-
CASSADSSQPQHF
TGCGCCAGCAGCGCGGATTCTTCTCAGCCCCAGCATTTT